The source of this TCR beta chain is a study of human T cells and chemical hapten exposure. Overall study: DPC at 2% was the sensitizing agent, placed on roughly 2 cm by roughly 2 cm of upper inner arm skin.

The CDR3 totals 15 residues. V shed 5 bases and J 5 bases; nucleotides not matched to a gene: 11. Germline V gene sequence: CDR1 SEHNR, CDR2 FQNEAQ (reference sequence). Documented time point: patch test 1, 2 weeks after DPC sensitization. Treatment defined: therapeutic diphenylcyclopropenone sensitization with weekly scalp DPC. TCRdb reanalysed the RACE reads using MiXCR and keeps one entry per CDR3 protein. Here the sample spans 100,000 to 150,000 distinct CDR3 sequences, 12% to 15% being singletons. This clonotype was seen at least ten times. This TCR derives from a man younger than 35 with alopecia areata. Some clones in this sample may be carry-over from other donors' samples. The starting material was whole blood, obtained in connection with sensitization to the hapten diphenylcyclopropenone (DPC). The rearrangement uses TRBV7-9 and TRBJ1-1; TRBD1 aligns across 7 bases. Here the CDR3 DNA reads TGTGCCAGCAGCCCTCAATCGGGACAGAAAACTGAAGCTTTCTTT. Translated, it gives CASSPQSGQKTEAFF.